The rows below give T cell receptor beta chains drawn from one sample of a study of CD8+CD57+ T cells in acquired aplastic anemia. TCRdb ran MiXCR on the reads and lists one entry per CDR3 protein. The sample records 150,000 to 200,000 distinct CDR3 sequences, around 65% being singletons. The material sequenced was sorted CD4+, CD8+, or CD8+CD57+ T cells (not recorded which) from PBMCs. These receptors were taken from a human donor with severe aplastic anemia or a healthy control (not recorded which). CDR3s include the opening cysteine and the closing phenylalanine or tryptophan. The order of the fields is J gene, D gene, clone size, V gene, CDR3 DNA, CDR3 protein. The D gene is left open where the match is weak. Not every row has a clone size; where given, it reads once, few, many or a size class.

TRBJ2-7 . . TRBV7-9 TGTGCCAGCAGCTCTTCGGGCACGGGGCAGTACTTC CASSSSGTGQYF
TRBJ1-1 . many TRBV20-1 TGCAGTGCTAGGGACTTGGACGGGAACACTGAAGCTTTCTTT CSARDLDGNTEAFF
TRBJ2-5 TRBD1 . TRBV20-1 TGCAGTGCTAGGCGACAGGGGCAAGAGACCCAGTACTTC CSARRQGQETQYF
TRBJ1-1 . . TRBV7-9 TGTGCCAGCAGCTTAAACCGACTCACTGAAGCTTTCTTT CASSLNRLTEAFF
TRBJ2-5 . few TRBV7-9 TGTGCCAGCAAGTCGGGCGGGGCCTCATGGGAGACCCAGTACTTC CASKSGGASWETQYF
TRBJ1-4 . . TRBV10-3 TGTGCCATCAGTGAGGACAGGAACGATGAAAAACTGTTTTTT CAISEDRNDEKLFF
TRBJ2-1 . once TRBV7-9 TGTGCCAGCAGCTTTGTAAGCGGGGTTGCAGGGGTGGAGCAGTTCTTC CASSFVSGVAGVEQFF
TRBJ2-1 TRBD2 . TRBV20-1 TGCAGTGCTAGAGAAGGGTGGAGCGGGGGCTCCTACAATGAGCAGTTCTTC CSAREGWSGGSYNEQFF
TRBJ1-3 . . TRBV9 TGTGCCAGCAGCGTAGCGGGCAGTACAAACACCATATATTTT CASSVAGSTNTIYF
TRBJ2-1 . . TRBV20-1 TGCAGTGCTAGAAACCGGGGAAACTCCTACGATGAGCAGTTCTTC CSARNRGNSYDEQFF
TRBJ2-1 TRBD2 few TRBV7-3 TGTGCCAGCAGTTTAGCGGGCGGCAATGAGCAGTTCTTC CASSLAGGNEQFF
TRBJ2-3 . many TRBV7-8 TGTGCCAGCAGCTTAGTGGGTAACACAGATACGCAGTATTTT CASSLVGNTDTQYF
TRBJ2-3 TRBD2 . TRBV6-1 TGTGCCAGCATGGATTGGGGGGGTTTTGGTGGCACAGATACGCAGTATTTT CASMDWGGFGGTDTQYF
TRBJ2-3 . many TRBV5-1 TGCGCCAGCTGGGCCGAAACAGATACGCAGTATTTT CASWAETDTQYF
TRBJ1-2 . . TRBV7-9 TGTGCCAGCAGCGAGGGACCGATAAACTATGGCTACACCTTC CASSEGPINYGYTF
TRBJ1-6 TRBD1 . TRBV19 TGTGCCAGTACCCTCGGACAGGACGAATCACCCCTCCACTTT CASTLGQDESPLHF
TRBJ2-2 . . TRBV2 . CASPSSPSGDYEQYFGELFF
TRBJ1-6 TRBD1 few TRBV2 TGTGCCAGCAGTGAAGCGGACAGGGGATGGGATAATTCACCCCTCCACTTT CASSEADRGWDNSPLHF
TRBJ2-7 . few TRBV2 TGTGCCAGCAACCTACAGGTAGAATACGAGCAGTACTTC CASNLQVEYEQYF
TRBJ1-5 . . TRBV20-1 TGCAGTGCTAGGGGGGGAACGCGCAATCAGCCCCAGCATTTT CSARGGTRNQPQHF